These T cell receptor beta chains were read from a single sample in a study of blood T cell repertoires in COVID-19. Repertoires were generated with immunoSEQ multiplex PCR, while TCRdb's copy carries only in-frame clones and drops some. The sample gives about 59,000 clones, less than 85% of which show up once; roughly 13% is in the top ten. The sequenced sample consisted of peripheral blood. The receptors were gathered from a woman aged 70-85 years with acute or convalescent COVID-19. The conserved cysteine and the conserved F or W are not part of the CDR3 here. A D gene is named only where the DNA matches it firmly.

J gene: TRBJ2-2
D gene: .
V gene: TRBV11-2
CDR3 protein: ASSLDNLRELF

J gene: TRBJ1-6
D gene: .
V gene: TRBV7-9
CDR3 protein: ASSPHTSPLH

J gene: TRBJ2-3
D gene: .
V gene: TRBV28
CDR3 protein: ASSLGTGNTDTQY

J gene: TRBJ1-1
D gene: .
V gene: TRBV27
CDR3 protein: ASSQVGTEAF

J gene: TRBJ2-5
D gene: .
V gene: TRBV5-6
CDR3 protein: ASSLVEAGAAETQY

J gene: TRBJ2-5
D gene: .
V gene: TRBV21-1
CDR3 protein: ASSKSQTGETQY

J gene: TRBJ2-2
D gene: .
V gene: TRBV3-1/TRBV3-2
CDR3 protein: ASSQVTSGRELF

J gene: TRBJ1-1
D gene: .
V gene: TRBV12-3/TRBV12-4
CDR3 protein: ASSLPGTEAF

J gene: TRBJ1-5
D gene: .
V gene: TRBV30
CDR3 protein: AWSVTAAGRQPQH

J gene: TRBJ1-1
D gene: .
V gene: TRBV7-2
CDR3 protein: ASSLSPGIRITEAF

J gene: TRBJ1-2
D gene: .
V gene: TRBV28
CDR3 protein: ASSLDGRGFYGYT

J gene: TRBJ1-1
D gene: TRBD1
V gene: TRBV5-1
CDR3 protein: ASSSTGGPTEAF

J gene: TRBJ1-1
D gene: .
V gene: TRBV4-1
CDR3 protein: ASSQAVSRNTEAF

J gene: TRBJ1-2
D gene: .
V gene: TRBV24-1
CDR3 protein: ATSDLKLGYT

J gene: TRBJ1-5
D gene: TRBD1
V gene: TRBV5-1
CDR3 protein: ASSLGQGAGNQPQH

J gene: TRBJ1-5
D gene: .
V gene: TRBV15
CDR3 protein: ATSRDPGGDQPQH

J gene: TRBJ1-1
D gene: TRBD1
V gene: TRBV7-8
CDR3 protein: ASSLATGTGGRSTEAF

J gene: TRBJ2-4
D gene: TRBD1
V gene: TRBV27
CDR3 protein: ASSKTPGTGITIQY

J gene: TRBJ2-2
D gene: .
V gene: TRBV13
CDR3 protein: ASRQRMTAAFLSPQNTGELF

J gene: TRBJ1-1
D gene: .
V gene: TRBV6-1
CDR3 protein: ASSERSTVMNTEAF

J gene: TRBJ2-1
D gene: TRBD2
V gene: TRBV19
CDR3 protein: ASSMLPGTSGSNEQF

J gene: TRBJ1-6
D gene: .
V gene: TRBV5-1
CDR3 protein: ASSLKQGNSPLH

J gene: TRBJ2-1
D gene: TRBD1
V gene: TRBV30
CDR3 protein: AWVGTGGYNEQF

J gene: TRBJ1-1
D gene: TRBD1
V gene: TRBV19
CDR3 protein: ASSVRTGNTEAF

J gene: TRBJ2-6
D gene: .
V gene: TRBV21-1
CDR3 protein: ASSKEGTGEESGANVLT

J gene: TRBJ2-1
D gene: TRBD1
V gene: TRBV5-8
CDR3 protein: ASSLWGQSSYNEQF

J gene: TRBJ2-7
D gene: TRBD1
V gene: TRBV7-2
CDR3 protein: ASSLGGGRTYEQY

J gene: TRBJ2-3
D gene: .
V gene: TRBV30
CDR3 protein: AWSVGQSSTDTQY

J gene: TRBJ1-5
D gene: TRBD1
V gene: TRBV29-1
CDR3 protein: SAVGTGGANQPQH